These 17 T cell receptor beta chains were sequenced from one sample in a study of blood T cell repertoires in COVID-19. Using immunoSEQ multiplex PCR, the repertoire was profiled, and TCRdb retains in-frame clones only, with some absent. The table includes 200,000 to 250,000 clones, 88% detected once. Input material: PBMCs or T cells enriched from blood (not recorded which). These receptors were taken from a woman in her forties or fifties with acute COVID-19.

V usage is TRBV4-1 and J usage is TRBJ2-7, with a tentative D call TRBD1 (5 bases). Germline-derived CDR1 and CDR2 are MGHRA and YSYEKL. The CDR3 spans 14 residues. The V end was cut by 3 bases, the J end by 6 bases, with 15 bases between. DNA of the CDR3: TGCGCCAGCAGCCATGGCACAGGCGGTCTCGAGCAGTACTTC. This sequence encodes CASSHGTGGLEQYF.

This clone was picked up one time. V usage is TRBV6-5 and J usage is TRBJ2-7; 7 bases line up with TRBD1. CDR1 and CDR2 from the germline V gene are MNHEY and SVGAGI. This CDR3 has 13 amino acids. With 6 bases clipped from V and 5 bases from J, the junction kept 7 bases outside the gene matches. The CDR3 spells CASSRTGDNEQYF. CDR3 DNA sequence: TGTGCCAGCAGCCGCACAGGGGATAACGAGCAGTACTTC.

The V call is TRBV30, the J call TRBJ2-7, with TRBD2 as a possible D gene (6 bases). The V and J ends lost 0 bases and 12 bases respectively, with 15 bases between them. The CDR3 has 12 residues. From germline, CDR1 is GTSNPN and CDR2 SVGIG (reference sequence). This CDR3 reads CAWSVDGTFLYF. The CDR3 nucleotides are TGTGCCTGGAGTGTAGACGGGACTTTCCTGTACTTC.

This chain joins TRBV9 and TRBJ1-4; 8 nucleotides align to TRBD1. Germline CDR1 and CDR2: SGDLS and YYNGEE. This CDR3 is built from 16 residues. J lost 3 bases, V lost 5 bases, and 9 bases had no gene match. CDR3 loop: CASSDTGDRPNEKLFF. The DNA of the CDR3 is TGTGCCAGCAGTGATACTGGGGACAGGCCTAATGAAAAACTGTTTTTT.

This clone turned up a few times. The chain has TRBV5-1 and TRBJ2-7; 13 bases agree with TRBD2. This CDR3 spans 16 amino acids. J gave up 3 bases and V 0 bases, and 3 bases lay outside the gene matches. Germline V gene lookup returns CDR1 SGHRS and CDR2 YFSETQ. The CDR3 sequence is CASSLGGTSGNYEQYF. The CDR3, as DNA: TGCGCCAGCAGCTTGGGGGGGACTAGCGGGAACTACGAGCAGTACTTC.

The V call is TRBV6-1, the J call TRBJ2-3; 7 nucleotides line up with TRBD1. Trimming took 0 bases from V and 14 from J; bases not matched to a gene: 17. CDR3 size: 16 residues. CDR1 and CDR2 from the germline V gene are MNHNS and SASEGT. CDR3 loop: CASSEARGGIRGHGYF. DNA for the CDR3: TGTGCCAGCAGTGAAGCTCGTGGAGGAATTAGGGGGCATGGGTATTTT.

CDR3 protein: CASSPLTGTPYEQYF. The CDR3 DNA follows: TGTGCCAGCAGCCCCCTAACAGGGACCCCTTACGAGCAGTACTTC. J is TRBJ2-7 and V is TRBV7-6; D is possibly TRBD1 (6 bases). In germline, CDR1 is SGHVS, CDR2 FNYEAQ. The germline V and J ends were trimmed by 5 bases and 4 bases, with 18 bases remaining between them. The CDR3 loop spans 15 amino acids.

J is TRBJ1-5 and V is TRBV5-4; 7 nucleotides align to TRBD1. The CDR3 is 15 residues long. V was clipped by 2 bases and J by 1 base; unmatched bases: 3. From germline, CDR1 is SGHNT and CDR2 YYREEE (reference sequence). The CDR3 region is CASSFGTDSNQPQHF. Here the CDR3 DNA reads TGTGCCAGCAGCTTTGGGACAGACAGCAATCAGCCCCAGCATTTT.

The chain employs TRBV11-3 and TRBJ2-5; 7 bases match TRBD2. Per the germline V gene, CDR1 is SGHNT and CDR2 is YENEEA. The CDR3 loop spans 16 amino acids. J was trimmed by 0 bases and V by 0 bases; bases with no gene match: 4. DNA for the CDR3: TGTGCCAGCAGCTTAGAGCTAGCGGATTACCAAGAGACCCAGTACTTC. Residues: CASSLELADYQETQYF.

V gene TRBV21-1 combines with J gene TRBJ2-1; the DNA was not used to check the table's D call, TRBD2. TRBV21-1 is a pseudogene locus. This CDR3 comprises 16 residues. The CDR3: CASSKVGREGRNEQFF. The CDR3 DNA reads TGTGCCAGCAGCAAAGTGGGGCGGGAGGGCCGGAATGAGCAGTTCTTC.

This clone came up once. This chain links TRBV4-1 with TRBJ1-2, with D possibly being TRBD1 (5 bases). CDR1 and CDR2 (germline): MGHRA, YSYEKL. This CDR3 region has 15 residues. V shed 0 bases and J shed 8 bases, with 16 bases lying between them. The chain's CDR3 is CASSQDGSGRGGYTF. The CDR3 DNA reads TGCGCCAGCAGCCAAGATGGTTCAGGGCGGGGAGGCTACACCTTC.

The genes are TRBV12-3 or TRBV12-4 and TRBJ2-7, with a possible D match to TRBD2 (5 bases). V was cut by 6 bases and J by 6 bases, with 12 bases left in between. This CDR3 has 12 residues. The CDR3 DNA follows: TGTGCCAGCAGCCCTGGACTCAGCGAGCAGTACTTC. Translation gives CASSPGLSEQYF.

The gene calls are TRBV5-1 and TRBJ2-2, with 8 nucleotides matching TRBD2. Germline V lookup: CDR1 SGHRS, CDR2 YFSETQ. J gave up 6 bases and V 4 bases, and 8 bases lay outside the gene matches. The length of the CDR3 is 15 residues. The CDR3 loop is CASSRVREAPGELFF. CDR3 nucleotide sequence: TGCGCCAGCAGCCGGGTGCGGGAGGCCCCCGGGGAGCTGTTTTTT.

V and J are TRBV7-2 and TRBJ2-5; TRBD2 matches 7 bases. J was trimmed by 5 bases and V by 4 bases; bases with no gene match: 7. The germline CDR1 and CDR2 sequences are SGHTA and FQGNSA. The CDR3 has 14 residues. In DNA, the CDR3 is TGTGCCAGCAGCTCCCCGCCCGGGAGGGAGACCCAGTACTTC. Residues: CASSSPPGRETQYF.

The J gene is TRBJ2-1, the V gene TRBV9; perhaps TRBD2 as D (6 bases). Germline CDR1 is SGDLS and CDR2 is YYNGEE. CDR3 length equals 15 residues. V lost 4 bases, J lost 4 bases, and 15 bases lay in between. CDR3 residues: CASSSGLSLYNEQFF. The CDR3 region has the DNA TGTGCCAGCAGCTCGGGACTCTCACTATACAATGAGCAGTTCTTC.

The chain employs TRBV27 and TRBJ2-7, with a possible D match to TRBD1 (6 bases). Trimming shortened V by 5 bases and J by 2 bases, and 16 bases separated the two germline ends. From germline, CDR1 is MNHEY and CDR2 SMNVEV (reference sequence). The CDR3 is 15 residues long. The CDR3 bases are TGTGCCAGCAGTCCCGACCCAGGGGTCACCTACGAGCAGTACTTC. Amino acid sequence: CASSPDPGVTYEQYF.

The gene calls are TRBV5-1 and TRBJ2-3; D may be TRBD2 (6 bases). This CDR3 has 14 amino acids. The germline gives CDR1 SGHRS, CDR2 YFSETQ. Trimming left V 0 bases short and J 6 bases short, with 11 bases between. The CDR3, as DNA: TGCGCCAGCAGCTTGGGACTAGTCAGGGATACGCAGTATTTT. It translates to CASSLGLVRDTQYF.